One T cell receptor beta chain is described in this entry. Its specificity is unknown. These data come from a study of OX40 agonist ivuxolimab in advanced cancers. Study summary: While on treatment, patients had intravenous ivuxolimab at 0.01 to 10 mg/kg every 2 weeks.

Trimming removed 3 bases from V and 7 bases from J; junction bases left unmatched: 12. Looked up from germline, CDR1 is MGHDK and CDR2 is SYGVNS. The CDR3 length is 17 residues. Here immunoSEQ multiplex PCR was the method, and the copy in TCRdb shows in-frame clones only, minus some. The sample consists of about 52,000 clones, about 93% of them appearing once. Study-wide findings and caveats: Both CD4+ and CD8+ T cell populations in blood had undergone clonal expansion by week 6 at 0.1 to 3.0 mg/kg. Some of the lowest clonal expansion was seen in partial responders at 0.1-3.0 mg/kg.

J is TRBJ2-1 and V is TRBV25-1, with TRBD2 matching over 10 bases. The clonotype was recovered from an adult with an advanced solid tumor such as melanoma, head and neck, liver or kidney cancer. The specimen was CD4+ or CD8+ T cells sorted from blood, collected in a trial of the OX40 agonist ivuxolimab. CDR3 bases: TGTGCCAGCAGTGAGATCGAGCGGGAGGGCCTAATAAATGAGCAGTTCTTC. It is translated as CASSEIEREGLINEQFF.